This T cell receptor beta chain was sequenced for a study of T cells in Graves' hyperthyroidism and ophthalmopathy. This clonotype has at least ten counts. Antigen unknown. Findings of the study overall: In the blood, most expanded thyroid clonotypes above 0.001 appeared as well. Ophthalmopathy stood apart from stable hyperthyroidism in a 13 V-J model.

Regions amplified from RNA transcripts were the TCR beta CDR3 regions. RT-PCR in the first round (using the HTBI primer set) targeted the TCR CDR3. MiXCR, applied by TCRdb to the multiplex PCR reads, yields one record per CDR3 protein. The data show roughly 750,000 distinct CDR3 sequences, approximately 16% seen once. Germline-derived CDR1 and CDR2 are DFQATT and SNEGSKA (reference sequence). V lost 6 bases, J lost 3 bases, and 31 bases lay in between. This CDR3 region has 19 residues. Diagnosis relied on clinical symptoms, serum thyroxine and TRAb, thyroid ultrasound and orbital computed tomography. From around 11 ml of fresh peripheral blood, PBMCs were isolated.

The TCR originated in a man aged 18 to 29 with Graves' hyperthyroidism. The specimen sequenced was blood. The chain is built from TRBV20-1 and TRBJ2-3; D is possibly TRBD2 (7 bases). The CDR3 sequence is CSANPDRFDGAGVTDTQYF. CDR3 DNA: TGCAGTGCCAACCCCGACAGGTTCGACGGGGCGGGAGTTACAGATACGCAGTATTTT.